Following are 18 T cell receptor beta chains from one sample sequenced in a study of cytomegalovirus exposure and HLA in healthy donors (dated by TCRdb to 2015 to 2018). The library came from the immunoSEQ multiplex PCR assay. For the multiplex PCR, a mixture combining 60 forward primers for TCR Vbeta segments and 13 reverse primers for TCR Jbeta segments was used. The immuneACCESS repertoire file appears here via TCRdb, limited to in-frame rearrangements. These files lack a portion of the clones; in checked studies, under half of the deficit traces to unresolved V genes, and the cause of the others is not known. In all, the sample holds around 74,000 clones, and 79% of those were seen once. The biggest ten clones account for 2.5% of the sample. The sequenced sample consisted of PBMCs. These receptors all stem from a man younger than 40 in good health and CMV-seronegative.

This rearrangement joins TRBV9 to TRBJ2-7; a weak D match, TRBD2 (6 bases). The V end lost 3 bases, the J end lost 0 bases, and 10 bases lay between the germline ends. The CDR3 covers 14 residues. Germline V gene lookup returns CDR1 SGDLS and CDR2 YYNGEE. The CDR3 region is CASSAGLVSYEQYF. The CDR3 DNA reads TGTGCCAGCAGCGCGGGACTCGTCTCCTACGAGCAGTACTTC.

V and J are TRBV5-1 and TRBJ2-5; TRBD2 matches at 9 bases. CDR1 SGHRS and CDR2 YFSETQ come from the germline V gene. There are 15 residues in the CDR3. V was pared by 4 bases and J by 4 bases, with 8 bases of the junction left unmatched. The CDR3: CASSLKRGARETQYF. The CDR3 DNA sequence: TGCGCCAGCAGCCTGAAGCGGGGGGCCCGAGAGACCCAGTACTTC.

The CDR3 is CASSFLTGGLISEAFF. DNA for the CDR3: TGTGCCAGCAGCTTTTTGACAGGGGGTCTTATCTCTGAAGCTTTCTTT. This chain joins TRBV5-6 and TRBJ1-1, with TRBD1 matching over 9 bases. The germline V gene encodes CDR1 SGHDT and CDR2 YYEEEE. There are 16 residues in the CDR3. J gave up 6 bases and V 2 bases, and 11 bases lay outside the gene matches.

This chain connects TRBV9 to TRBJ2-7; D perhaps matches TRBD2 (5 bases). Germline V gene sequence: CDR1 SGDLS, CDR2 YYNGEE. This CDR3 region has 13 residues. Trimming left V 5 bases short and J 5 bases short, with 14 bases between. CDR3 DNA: TGTGCCAGCAGTAACGGGGTGACGGACGAGCAGTACTTC. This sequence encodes CASSNGVTDEQYF.

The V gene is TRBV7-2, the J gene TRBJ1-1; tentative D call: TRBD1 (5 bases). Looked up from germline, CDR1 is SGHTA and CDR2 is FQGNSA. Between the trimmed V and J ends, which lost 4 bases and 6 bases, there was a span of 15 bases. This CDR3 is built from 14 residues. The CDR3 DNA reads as TGTGCCAGCAGCTCGACAGCCGCGGGGGCTGAAGCTTTCTTT. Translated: CASSSTAAGAEAFF. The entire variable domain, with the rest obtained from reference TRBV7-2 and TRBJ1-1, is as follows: GAGVSQSPSNKVTEKGKDVELRCDPISGHTALYWYRQSLGQGLEFLIYFQGNSAPDKSGLPSDRFSAERTGGSVSTLTIQRTQQEDSAVYLCASSSTAAGAEAFFGQGTRLTVV.

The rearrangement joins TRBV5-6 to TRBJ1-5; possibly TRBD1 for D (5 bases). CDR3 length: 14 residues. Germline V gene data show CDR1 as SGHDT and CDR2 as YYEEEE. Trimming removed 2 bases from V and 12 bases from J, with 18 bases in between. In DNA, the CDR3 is TGTGCCAGCAGCTTTTCGGGCTCCCGGGGGGACCAGCATTTT. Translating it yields CASSFSGSRGDQHF.

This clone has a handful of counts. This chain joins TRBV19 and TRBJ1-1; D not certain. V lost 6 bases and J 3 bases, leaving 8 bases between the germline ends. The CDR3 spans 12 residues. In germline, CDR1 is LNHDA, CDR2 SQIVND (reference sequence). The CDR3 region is CASREGYTEAFF. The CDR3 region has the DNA TGTGCCAGTAGGGAGGGCTACACTGAAGCTTTCTTT. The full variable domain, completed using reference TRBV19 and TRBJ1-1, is DGGITQSPKYLFRKEGQNVTLSCEQNLNHDAMYWYRQDPGQGLRLIYYSQIVNDFQKGDIAEGYSVSREKKESFPLTVTSAQKNPTAFYLCASREGYTEAFFGQGTRLTVV.

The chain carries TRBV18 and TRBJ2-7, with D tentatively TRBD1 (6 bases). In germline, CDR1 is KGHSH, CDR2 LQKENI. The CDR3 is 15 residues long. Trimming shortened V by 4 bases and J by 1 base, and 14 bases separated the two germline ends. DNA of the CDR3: TGTGCCAGCTCACGGTCCAGGGGAGAGTCCTACGAGCAGTACTTC. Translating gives CASSRSRGESYEQYF. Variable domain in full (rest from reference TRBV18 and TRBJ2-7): NAGVMQNPRHLVRRRGQEARLRCSPMKGHSHVYWYRQLPEEGLKFMVYLQKENIIDESGMPKERFSAEFPKEGPSILRIQQVVRGDSAAYFCASSRSRGESYEQYFGPGTRLTVT.

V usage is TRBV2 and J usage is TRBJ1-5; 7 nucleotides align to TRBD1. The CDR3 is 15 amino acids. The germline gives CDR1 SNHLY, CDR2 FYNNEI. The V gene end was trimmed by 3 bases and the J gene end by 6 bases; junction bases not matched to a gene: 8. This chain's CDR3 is CASSDQGQRSQPQHF. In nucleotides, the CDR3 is TGTGCCAGCAGTGATCAGGGACAGCGAAGTCAGCCCCAGCATTTT. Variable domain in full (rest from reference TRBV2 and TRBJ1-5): EPEVTQTPSHQVTQMGQEVILRCVPISNHLYFYWYRQILGQKVEFLVSFYNNEISEKSEIFDDQFSVERPDGSNFTLKIRSTKLEDSAMYFCASSDQGQRSQPQHFGDGTRLSIL.

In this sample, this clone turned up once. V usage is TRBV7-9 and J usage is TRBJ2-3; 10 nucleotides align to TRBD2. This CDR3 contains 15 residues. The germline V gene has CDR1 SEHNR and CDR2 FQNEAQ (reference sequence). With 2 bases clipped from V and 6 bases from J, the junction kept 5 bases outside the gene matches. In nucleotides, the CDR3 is TGTGCCAGCAGCTTAACAAGCGGGAGGGCGGATACGCAGTATTTT. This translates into CASSLTSGRADTQYF.

CDR3 sequence reads: CASSYGSSHGYTF. The CDR3 DNA follows: TGTGCCAGCAGCTACGGGAGTAGCCATGGCTACACCTTC. The rearrangement joins TRBV27 to TRBJ1-2; no firm D call. The V end lost 6 bases, the J end lost 6 bases, and 14 bases lay between the germline ends. Germline CDR1 MNHEY, CDR2 SMNVEV (reference sequence). The CDR3 has 13 residues.

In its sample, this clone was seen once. The CDR3 spells CASSAAGEGNTEAFF. For the CDR3, the DNA is TGTGCCAGCAGTGCGGCAGGGGAGGGTAACACTGAAGCTTTCTTT. The rearrangement links TRBV6-5 to TRBJ1-1; the D gene is possibly TRBD1 (6 bases). The CDR3 length is 15 residues. Germline V CDR1 and CDR2: MNHEY, SVGAGI. Trimming took off 5 bases at V and 2 bases at J, with 15 bases between the two ends.

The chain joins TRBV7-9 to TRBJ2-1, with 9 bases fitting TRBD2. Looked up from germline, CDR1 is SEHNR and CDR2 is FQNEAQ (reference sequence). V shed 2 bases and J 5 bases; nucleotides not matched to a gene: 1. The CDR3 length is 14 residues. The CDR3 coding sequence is TGTGCCAGCAGCTTACCTAGCGGGGACAATGAGCAGTTCTTC. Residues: CASSLPSGDNEQFF. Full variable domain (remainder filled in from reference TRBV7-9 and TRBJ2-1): DTGVSQNPRHKITKRGQNVTFRCDPISEHNRLYWYRQTLGQGPEFLTYFQNEAQLEKSRLLSDRFSAERPKGSFSTLEIQRTEQGDSAMYLCASSLPSGDNEQFFGPGTRLTVL.

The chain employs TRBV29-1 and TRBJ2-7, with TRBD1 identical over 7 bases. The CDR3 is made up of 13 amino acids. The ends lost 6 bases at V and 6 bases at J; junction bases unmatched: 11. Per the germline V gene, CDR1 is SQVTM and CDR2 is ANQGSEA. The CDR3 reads CSVVTGPLVEQYF. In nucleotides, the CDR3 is TGCAGCGTCGTGACAGGGCCCCTCGTCGAGCAGTACTTC.

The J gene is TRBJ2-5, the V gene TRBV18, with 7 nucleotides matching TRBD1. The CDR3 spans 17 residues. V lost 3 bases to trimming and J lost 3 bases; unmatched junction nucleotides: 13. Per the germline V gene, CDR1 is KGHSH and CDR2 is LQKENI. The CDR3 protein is CASSPIGQASKKETQYF. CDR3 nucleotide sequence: TGTGCCAGCTCACCTATAGGACAGGCCTCTAAGAAAGAGACCCAGTACTTC.

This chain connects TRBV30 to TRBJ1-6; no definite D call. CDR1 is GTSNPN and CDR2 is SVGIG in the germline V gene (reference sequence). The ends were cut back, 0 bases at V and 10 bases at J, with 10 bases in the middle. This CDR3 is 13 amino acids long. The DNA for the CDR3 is TGTGCCTGGAGTGTACGGGGAGGATCACCCCTCCACTTT. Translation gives CAWSVRGGSPLHF.

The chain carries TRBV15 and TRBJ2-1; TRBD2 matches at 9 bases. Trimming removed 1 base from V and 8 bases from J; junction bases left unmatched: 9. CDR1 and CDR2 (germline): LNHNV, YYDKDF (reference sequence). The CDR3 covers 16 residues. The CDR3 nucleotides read TGTGCCACCAGCAGAGTCTTGGCTAGCGGGGCACATGAGCAGTTCTTC. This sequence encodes CATSRVLASGAHEQFF.

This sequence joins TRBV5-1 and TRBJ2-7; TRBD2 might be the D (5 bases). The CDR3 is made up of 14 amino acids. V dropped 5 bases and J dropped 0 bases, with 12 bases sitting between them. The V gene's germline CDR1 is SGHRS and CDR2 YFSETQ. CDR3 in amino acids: CASSSLGDSYEQYF. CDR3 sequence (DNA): TGCGCCAGCAGTTCGTTGGGAGACTCCTACGAGCAGTACTTC.